Described below is a single T cell receptor (beta chain) sequence and its context. Its antigen is not identified. The entry originates in a study of OX40 agonist ivuxolimab in advanced cancers. General study results and limits: Near-lowest levels of clonal expansion characterized partial responders at 0.1-3.0 mg/kg.

Assay: immunoSEQ multiplex PCR; the TCRdb copy retains only in-frame clones and omits some. The table shows approximately 60,000 clones, with 83% occurring only once. The V and J ends lost 4 bases and 9 bases respectively, with 16 bases between them. The CDR3 is 14 amino acids. CDR1 is MNHEY, CDR2 SVGAGI, per germline. This clonotype originated in an adult with an advanced solid tumor such as melanoma, head and neck, liver or kidney cancer. The genes are TRBV6-5 and TRBJ2-1, with no clear D. The sample in question was CD4+ or CD8+ T cells sorted from blood, obtained in a trial of the OX40 agonist ivuxolimab. CDR3 in amino acids: CASSLPRRSGEQFF. CDR3 nucleotides: TGTGCCAGCAGTTTACCCAGGCGATCTGGTGAGCAGTTCTTC.